The clone carrying this T cell receptor beta chain has a handful of counts. No antigen is known for it. The data belong to a study of early stage breast cancer tumors. Study-level results: Commonly generated sequences made up most enriched TCRB sequences shared between patients.

Germline CDR1 is SNHLY and CDR2 is FYNNEI. The length of the CDR3 is 14 residues. Trimming removed 6 bases from V and 3 bases from J, with 12 bases in between. Here immunoSEQ multiplex PCR was the method, and the copy in TCRdb shows in-frame clones only, minus some. The repertoire consists of around 78,000 clones, with roughly 80% occurring once and the leading ten covering around 3.4%. The chain uses TRBV2 and TRBJ1-5; D is unclear. Sequencing was done on a sample of blood. This receptor was obtained from a person in their sixties with breast cancer. CDR3 DNA sequence: TGTGCCAGCAGCCCCGACGGGGACAATCAGCCCCAGCATTTT. This gives the protein CASSPDGDNQPQHF.